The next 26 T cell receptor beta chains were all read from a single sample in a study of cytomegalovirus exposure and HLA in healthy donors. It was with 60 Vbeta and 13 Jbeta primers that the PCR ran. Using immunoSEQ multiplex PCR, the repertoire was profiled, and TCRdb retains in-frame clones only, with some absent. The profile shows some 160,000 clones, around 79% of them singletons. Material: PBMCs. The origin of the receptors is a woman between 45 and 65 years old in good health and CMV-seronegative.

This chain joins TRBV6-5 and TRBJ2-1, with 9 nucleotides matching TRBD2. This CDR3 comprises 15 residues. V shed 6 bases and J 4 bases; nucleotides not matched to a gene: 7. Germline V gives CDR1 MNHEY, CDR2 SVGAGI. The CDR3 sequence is CASSLGLASYNEQFF. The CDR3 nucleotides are TGTGCCAGCAGCCTCGGACTAGCGAGTTACAATGAGCAGTTCTTC.

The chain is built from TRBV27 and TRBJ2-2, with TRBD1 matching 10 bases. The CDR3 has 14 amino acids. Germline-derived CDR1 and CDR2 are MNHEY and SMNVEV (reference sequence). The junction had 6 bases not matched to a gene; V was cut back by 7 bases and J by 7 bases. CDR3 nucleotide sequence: TGTGCCAGCACCGGGACAGGGGTGATCGGGGAGCTGTTTTTT. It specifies CASTGTGVIGELFF.

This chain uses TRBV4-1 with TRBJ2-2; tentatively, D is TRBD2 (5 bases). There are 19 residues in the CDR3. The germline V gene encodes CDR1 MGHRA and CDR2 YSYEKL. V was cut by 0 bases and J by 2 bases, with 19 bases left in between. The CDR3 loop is CASSQDLSVPGFNTGELFF. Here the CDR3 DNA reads TGCGCCAGCAGCCAAGACCTTTCGGTCCCGGGATTTAACACCGGGGAGCTGTTTTTT.

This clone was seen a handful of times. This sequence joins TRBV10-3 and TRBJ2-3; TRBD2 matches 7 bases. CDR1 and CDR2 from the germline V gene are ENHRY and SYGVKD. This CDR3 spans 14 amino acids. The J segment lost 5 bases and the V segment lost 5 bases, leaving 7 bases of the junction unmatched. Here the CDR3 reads CAISTGGSIDTQYF. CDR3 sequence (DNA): TGTGCCATCAGTACTGGCGGGAGTATAGATACGCAGTATTTT.

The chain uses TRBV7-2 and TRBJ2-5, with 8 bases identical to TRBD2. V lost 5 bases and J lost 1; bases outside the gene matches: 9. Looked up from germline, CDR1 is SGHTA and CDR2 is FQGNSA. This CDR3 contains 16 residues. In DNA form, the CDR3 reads TGTGCCAGCAGCCGGGGGGGGCAGTCCACCCAAGAGACCCAGTACTTC. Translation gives CASSRGGQSTQETQYF.

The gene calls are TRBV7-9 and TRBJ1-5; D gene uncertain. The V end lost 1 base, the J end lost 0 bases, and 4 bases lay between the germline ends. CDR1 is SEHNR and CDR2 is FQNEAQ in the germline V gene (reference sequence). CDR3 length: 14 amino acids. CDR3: CASSLDGSNQPQHF. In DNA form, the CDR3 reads TGTGCCAGCAGCTTAGACGGTAGCAATCAGCCCCAGCATTTT.

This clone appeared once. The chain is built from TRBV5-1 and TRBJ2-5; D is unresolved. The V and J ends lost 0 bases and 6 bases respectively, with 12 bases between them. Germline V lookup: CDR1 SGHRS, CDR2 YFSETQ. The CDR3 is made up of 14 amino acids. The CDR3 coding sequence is TGCGCCAGCAGCTTGGGTATGGAGACGCAGACCCAGTACTTC. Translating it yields CASSLGMETQTQYF.

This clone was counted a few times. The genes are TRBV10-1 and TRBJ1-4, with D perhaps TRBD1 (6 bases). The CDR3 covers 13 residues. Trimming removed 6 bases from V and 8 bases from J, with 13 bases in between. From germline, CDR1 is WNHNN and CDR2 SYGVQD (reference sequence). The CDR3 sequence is CASSRDTAEKLFF. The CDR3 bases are TGCGCCAGCAGCCGGGACACTGCAGAAAAACTGTTTTTT.

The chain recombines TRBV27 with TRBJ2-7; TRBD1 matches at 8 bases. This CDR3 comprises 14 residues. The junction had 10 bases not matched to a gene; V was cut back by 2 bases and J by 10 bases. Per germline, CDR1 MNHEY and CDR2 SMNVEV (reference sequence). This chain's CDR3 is CASSLIMGTGGQYF. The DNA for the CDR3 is TGTGCCAGCAGTTTAATAATGGGGACAGGCGGACAGTACTTC.

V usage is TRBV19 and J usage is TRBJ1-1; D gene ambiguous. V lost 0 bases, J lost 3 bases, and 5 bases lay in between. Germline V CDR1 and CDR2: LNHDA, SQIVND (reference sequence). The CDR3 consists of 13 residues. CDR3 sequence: CASSIDSYTEAFF. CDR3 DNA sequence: TGTGCCAGTAGTATAGATTCATACACTGAAGCTTTCTTT.

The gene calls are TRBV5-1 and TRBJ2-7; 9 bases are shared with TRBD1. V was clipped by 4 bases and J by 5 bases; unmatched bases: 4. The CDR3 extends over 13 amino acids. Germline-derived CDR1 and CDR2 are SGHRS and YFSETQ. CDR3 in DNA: TGCGCCAGCAGCAAGGGACAGGGAGACGAGCAGTACTTC. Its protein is CASSKGQGDEQYF.

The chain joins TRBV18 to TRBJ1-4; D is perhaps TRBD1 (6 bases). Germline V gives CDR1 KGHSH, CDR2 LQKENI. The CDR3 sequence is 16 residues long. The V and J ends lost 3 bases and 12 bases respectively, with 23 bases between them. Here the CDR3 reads CASSPPSGGYSVELFF. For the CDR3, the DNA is TGTGCCAGCTCACCTCCTTCGGGGGGCTATTCTGTGGAACTGTTTTTT.

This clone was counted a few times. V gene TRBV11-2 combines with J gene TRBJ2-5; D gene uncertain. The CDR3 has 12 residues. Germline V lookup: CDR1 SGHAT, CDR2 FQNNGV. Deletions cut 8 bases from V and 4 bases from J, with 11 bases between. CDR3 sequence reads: CASVLVSETQYF. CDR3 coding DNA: TGTGCCAGCGTCCTTGTCTCAGAGACCCAGTACTTC.

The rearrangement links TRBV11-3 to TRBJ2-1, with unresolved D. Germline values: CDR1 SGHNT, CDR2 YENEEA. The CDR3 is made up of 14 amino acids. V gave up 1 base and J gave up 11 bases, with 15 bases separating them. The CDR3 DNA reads TGTGCCAGCAGCTTAGGGTTTGGGCCCGAACAGCAGTTCTTC. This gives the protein CASSLGFGPEQQFF.

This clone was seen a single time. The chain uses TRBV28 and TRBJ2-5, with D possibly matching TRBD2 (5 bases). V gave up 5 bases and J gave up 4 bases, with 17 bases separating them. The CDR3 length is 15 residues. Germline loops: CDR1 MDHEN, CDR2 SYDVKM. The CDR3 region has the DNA TGTGCCAGCAGTGTCCGGGCCTCTGGAGGAGAGACCCAGTACTTC. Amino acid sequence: CASSVRASGGETQYF.

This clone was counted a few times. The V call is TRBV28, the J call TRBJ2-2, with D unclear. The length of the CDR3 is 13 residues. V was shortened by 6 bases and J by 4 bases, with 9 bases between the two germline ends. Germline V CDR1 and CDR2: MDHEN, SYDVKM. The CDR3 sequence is CASRVPGTGELFF. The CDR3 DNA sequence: TGTGCCAGCAGAGTCCCGGGCACCGGGGAGCTGTTTTTT.

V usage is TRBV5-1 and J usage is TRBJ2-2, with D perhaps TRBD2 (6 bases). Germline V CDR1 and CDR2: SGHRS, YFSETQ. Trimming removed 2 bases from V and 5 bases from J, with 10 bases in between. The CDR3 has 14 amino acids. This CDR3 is CASSLSRGTGELFF. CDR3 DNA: TGCGCCAGCAGCTTAAGCCGGGGGACCGGGGAGCTGTTTTTT. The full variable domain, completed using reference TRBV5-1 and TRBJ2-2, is KAGVTQTPRYLIKTRGQQVTLSCSPISGHRSVSWYQQTPGQGLQFLFEYFSETQRNKGNFPGRFSGRQFSNSRSEMNVSTLELGDSALYLCASSLSRGTGELFFGEGSRLTVL.

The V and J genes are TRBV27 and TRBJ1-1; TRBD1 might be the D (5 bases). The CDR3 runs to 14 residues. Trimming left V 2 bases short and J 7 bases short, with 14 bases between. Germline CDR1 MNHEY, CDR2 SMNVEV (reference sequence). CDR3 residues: CASSLSRAGNEAFF. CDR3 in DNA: TGTGCCAGCAGTTTAAGCAGGGCGGGGAATGAAGCTTTCTTT.

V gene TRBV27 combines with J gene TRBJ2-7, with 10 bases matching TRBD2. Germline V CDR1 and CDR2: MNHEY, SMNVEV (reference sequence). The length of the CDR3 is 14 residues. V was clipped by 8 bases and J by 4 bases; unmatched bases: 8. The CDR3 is CASAAEGLAYEQYF. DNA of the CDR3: TGTGCCAGCGCAGCAGAGGGACTAGCGTACGAGCAGTACTTC.

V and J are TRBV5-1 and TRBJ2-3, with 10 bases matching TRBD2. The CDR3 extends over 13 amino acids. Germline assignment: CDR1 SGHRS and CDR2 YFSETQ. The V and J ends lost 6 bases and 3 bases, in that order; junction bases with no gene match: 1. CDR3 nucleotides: TGCGCCAGCAAGACTAGCGGGACAGATACGCAGTATTTT. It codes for CASKTSGTDTQYF.

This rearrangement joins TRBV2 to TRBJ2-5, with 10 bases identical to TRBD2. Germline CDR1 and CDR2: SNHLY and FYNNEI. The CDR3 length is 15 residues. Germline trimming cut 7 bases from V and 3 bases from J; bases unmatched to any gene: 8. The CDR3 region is CASTYGLAGEETQYF. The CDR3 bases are TGTGCCAGCACCTATGGGCTAGCGGGGGAAGAGACCCAGTACTTC.

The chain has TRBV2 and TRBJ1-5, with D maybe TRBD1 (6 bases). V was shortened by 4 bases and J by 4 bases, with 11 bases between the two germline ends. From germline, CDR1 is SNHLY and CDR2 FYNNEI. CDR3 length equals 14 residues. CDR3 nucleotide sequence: TGTGCCAGCAGTGTTACAGGGCGAAATCAGCCCCAGCATTTT. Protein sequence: CASSVTGRNQPQHF.

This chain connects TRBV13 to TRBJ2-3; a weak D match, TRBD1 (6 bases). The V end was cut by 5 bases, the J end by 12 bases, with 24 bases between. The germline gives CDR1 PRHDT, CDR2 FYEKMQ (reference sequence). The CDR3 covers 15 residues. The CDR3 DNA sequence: TGTGCCAGCAGCCGTTGGTTTTCTCGACAGGTACACCAGTATTTT. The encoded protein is CASSRWFSRQVHQYF.

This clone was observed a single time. CDR3 sequence (DNA): TGCGCCAGCAGCCAAGCTAACGCCGGGCGGGGCGAGCAGTACTTC. As protein: CASSQANAGRGEQYF. The J gene is TRBJ2-7, the V gene TRBV4-3; perhaps TRBD2 as D (6 bases). Trimming stripped 1 base from V and 6 bases from J, with 16 bases between. The CDR3 is 15 amino acids. Germline V gene data show CDR1 as LGHNA and CDR2 as YSLEER.

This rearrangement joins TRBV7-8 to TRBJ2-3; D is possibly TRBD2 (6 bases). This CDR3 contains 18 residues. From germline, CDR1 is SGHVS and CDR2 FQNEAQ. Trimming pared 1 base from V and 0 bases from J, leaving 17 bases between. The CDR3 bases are TGTGCCAGCAGCTTAGGGTCTGGGGCGGGATTTAGCACAGATACGCAGTATTTT. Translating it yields CASSLGSGAGFSTDTQYF. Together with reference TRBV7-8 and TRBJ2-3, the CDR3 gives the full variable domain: GAGVSQSPRYKVAKRGQDVALRCDPISGHVSLFWYQQALGQGPEFLTYFQNEAQLDKSGLPSDRFFAERPEGSVSTLKIQRTQQEDSAVYLCASSLGSGAGFSTDTQYFGPGTRLTVL.

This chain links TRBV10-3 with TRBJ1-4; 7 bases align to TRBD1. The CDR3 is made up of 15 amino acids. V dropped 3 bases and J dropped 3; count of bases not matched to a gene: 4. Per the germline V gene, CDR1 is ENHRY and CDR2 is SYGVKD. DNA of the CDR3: TGTGCCATCAGTGAAAACAGGGGACCTAATGAAAAACTGTTTTTT. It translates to CAISENRGPNEKLFF.